Following are 2 T cell receptor beta chains from one sample sequenced in a study of graft-versus-host responses after intestinal transplantation. Repertoires were generated with immunoSEQ multiplex PCR, while TCRdb's copy carries only in-frame clones and drops some. The sample shows 90,000 to 95,000 clones, 91% of them seen only once. Their cognate antigens are unknown. Material: unstimulated CD8+ T cells sorted from spleen or lymph node cells, obtained before intestinal transplant. These TCRs come from a human donor who received an intestinal transplant.

The chain recombines TRBV4-1 with TRBJ2-1, with TRBD2 matching 7 bases. J lost 4 bases, V lost 4 bases, and 13 bases had no gene match. There are 17 residues in the CDR3. Looked up from germline, CDR1 is MGHRA and CDR2 is YSYEKL. As DNA, the CDR3 is TGCGCCAGCAGCCCTCGAATACAAAGCGGGGATTACAATGAGCAGTTCTTC. Encoded protein: CASSPRIQSGDYNEQFF.

The chain has TRBV4-3 and TRBJ2-2; no clear D. Germline V gives CDR1 LGHNA, CDR2 YSLEER. V was clipped by 0 bases and J by 3 bases, with 8 bases between them. This CDR3 contains 15 residues. This CDR3 reads CASSQDKSHTGELFF. Here the CDR3 DNA reads TGCGCCAGCAGCCAAGATAAGAGCCACACCGGGGAGCTGTTTTTT.